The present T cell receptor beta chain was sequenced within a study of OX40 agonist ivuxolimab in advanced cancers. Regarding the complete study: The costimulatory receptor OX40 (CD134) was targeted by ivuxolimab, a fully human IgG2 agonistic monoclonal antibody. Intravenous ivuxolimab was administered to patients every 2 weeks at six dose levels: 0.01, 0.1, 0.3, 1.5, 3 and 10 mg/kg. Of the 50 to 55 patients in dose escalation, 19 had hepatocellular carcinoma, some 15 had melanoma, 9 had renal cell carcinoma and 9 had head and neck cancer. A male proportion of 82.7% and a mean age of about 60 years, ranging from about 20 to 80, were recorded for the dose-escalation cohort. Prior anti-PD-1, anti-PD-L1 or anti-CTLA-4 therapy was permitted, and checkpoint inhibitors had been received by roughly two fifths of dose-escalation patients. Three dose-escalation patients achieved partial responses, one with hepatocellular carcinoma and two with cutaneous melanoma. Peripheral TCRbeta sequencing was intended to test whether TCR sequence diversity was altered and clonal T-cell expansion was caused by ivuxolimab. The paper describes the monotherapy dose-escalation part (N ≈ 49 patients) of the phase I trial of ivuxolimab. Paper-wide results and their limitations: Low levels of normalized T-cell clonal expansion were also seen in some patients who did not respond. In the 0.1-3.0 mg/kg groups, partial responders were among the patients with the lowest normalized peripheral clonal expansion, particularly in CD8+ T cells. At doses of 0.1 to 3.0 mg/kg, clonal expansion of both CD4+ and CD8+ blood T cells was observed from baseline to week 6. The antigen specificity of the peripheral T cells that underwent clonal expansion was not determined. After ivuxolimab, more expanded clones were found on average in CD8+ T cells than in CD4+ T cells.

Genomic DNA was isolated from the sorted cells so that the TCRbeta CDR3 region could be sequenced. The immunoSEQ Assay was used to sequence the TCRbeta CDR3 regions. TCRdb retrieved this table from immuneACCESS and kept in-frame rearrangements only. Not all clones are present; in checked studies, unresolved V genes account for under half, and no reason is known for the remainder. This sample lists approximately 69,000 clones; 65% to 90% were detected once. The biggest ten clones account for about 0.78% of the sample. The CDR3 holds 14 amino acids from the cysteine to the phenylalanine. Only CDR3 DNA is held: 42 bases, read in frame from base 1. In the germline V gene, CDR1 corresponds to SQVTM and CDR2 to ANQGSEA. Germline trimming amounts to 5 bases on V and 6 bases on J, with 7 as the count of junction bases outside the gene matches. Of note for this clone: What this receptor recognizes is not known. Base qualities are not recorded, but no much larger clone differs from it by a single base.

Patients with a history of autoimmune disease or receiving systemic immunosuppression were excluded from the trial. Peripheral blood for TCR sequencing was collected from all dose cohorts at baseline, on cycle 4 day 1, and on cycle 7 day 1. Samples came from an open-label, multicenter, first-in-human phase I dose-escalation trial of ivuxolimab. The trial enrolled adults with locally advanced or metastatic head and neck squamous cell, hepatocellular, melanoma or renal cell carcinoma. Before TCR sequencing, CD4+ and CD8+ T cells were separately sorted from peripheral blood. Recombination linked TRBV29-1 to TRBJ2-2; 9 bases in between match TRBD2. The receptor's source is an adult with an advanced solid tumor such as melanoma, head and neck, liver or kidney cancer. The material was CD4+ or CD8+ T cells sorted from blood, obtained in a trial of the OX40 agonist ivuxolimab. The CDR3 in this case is CSVLPAGGAGELFF. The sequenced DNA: TGCAGCGTTCTCCCCGCGGGGGGGGCCGGGGAGCTGTTTTTT.